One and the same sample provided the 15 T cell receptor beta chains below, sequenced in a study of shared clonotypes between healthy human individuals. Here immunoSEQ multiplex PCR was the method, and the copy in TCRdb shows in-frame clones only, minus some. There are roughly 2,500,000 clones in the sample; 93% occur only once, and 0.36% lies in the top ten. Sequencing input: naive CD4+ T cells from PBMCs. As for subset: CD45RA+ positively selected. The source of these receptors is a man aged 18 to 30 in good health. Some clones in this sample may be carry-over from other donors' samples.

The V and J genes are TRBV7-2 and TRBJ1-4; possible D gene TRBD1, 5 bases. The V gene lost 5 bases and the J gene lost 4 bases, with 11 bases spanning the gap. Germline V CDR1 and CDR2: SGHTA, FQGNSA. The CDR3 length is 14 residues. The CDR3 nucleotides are TGTGCCAGCAGCCCCTGGGACGGTAATGAAAAACTGTTTTTT. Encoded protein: CASSPWDGNEKLFF. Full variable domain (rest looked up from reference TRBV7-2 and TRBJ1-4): GAGVSQSPSNKVTEKGKDVELRCDPISGHTALYWYRQSLGQGLEFLIYFQGNSAPDKSGLPSDRFSAERTGGSVSTLTIQRTQQEDSAVYLCASSPWDGNEKLFFGSGTQLSVL.

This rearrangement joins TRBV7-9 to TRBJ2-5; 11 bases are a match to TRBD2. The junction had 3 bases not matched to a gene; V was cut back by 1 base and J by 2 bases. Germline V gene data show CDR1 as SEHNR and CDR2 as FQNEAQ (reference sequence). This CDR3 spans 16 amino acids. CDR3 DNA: TGTGCCAGCAGCTTAGGGACTAGCGGGCAACAAGAGACCCAGTACTTC. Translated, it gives CASSLGTSGQQETQYF.

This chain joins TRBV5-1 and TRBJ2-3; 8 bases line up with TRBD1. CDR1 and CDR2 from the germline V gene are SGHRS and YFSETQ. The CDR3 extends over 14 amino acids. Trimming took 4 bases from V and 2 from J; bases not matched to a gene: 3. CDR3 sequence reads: CASSRGQVTDTQYF. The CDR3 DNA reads TGCGCCAGCAGCAGGGGACAGGTCACAGATACGCAGTATTTT.

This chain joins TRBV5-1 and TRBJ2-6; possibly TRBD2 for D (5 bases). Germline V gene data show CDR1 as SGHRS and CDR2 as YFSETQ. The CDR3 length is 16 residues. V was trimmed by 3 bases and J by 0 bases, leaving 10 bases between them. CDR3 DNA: TGCGCCAGCAGCTCGGTCCGGGGCTCTGGGGCCAACGTCCTGACTTTC. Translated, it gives CASSSVRGSGANVLTF.

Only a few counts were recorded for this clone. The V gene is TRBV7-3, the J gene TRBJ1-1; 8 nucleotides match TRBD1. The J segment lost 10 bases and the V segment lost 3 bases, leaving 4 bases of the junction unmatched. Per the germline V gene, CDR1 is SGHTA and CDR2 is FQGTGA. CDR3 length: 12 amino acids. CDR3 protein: CASSLLGQGAFF. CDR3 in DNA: TGTGCCAGCAGCTTGCTCGGACAGGGAGCTTTCTTT.

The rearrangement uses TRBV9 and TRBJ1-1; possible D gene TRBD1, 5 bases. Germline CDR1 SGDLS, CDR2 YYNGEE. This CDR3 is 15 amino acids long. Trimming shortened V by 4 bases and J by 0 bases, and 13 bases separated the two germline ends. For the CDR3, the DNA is TGTGCCAGCAGCCCCCAGGGACGGATGAACACTGAAGCTTTCTTT. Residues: CASSPQGRMNTEAFF.

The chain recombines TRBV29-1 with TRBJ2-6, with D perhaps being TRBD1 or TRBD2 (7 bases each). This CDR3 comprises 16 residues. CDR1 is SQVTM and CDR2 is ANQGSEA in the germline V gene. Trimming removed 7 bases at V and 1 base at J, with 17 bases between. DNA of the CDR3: TGCAGCGGGTACACAGGGGAGGGGTCTGGGGCCAACGTCCTGACTTTC. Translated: CSGYTGEGSGANVLTF.

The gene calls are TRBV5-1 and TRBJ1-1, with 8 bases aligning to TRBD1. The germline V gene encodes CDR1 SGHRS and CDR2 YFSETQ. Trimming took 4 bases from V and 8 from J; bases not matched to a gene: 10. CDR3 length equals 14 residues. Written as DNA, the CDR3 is TGCGCCAGCAGCCCCGGGACAGGTGAGGTGGAAGCTTTCTTT. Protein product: CASSPGTGEVEAFF.

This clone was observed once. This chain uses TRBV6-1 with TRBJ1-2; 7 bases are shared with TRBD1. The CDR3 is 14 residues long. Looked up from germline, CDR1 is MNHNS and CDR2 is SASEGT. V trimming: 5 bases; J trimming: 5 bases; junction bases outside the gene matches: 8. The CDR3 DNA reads TGTGCCAGCAGTAGCCGGGACAGACAATATGGCTACACCTTC. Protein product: CASSSRDRQYGYTF.

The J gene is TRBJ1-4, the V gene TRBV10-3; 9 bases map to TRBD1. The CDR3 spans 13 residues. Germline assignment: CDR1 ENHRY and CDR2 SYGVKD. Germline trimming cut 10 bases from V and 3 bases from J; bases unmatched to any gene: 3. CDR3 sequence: CATQGAANEKLFF. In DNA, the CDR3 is TGTGCCACACAGGGGGCGGCTAATGAAAAACTGTTTTTT.

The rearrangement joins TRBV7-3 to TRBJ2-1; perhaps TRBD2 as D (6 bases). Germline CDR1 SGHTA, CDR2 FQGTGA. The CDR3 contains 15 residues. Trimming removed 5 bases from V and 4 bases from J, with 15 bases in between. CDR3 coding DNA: TGTGCCAGCAGCCGCACCCGGGACTCATACAATGAGCAGTTCTTC. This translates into CASSRTRDSYNEQFF.

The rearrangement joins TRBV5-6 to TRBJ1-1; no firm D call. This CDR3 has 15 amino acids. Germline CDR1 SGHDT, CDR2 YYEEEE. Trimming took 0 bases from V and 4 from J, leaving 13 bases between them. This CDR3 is CASSLAGGFATEAFF. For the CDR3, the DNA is TGTGCCAGCAGCTTGGCCGGTGGTTTTGCCACTGAAGCTTTCTTT.

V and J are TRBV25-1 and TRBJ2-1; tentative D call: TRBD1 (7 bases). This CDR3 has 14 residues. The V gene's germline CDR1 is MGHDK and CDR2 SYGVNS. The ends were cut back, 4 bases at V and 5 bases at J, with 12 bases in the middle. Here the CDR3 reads CASSGGDSHNEQFF. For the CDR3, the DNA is TGTGCCAGCAGTGGGGGGGACAGTCACAATGAGCAGTTCTTC. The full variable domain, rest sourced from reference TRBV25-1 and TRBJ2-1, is EADIYQTPRYLVIGTGKKITLECSQTMGHDKMYWYQQDPGMELHLIHYSYGVNSTEKGDLSSESTVSRIRTEHFPLTLESARPSHTSQYLCASSGGDSHNEQFFGPGTRLTVL.

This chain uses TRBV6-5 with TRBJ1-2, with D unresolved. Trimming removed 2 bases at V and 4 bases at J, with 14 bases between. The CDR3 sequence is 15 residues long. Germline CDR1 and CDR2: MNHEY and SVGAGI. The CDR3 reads CASSYHASATYGYTF. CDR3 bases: TGTGCCAGCAGTTACCACGCATCGGCGACCTATGGCTACACCTTC.

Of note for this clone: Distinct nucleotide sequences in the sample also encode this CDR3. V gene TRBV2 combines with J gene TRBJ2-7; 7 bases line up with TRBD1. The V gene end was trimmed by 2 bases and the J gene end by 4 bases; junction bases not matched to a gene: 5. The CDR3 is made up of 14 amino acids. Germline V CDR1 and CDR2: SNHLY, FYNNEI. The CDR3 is CASSEQGVLYEQYF. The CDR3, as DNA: TGTGCCAGCAGTGAACAGGGGGTCCTATACGAGCAGTACTTC.